The clone carrying this TCR beta chain turned up a few times. Its target is unknown. The data derive from a study of vaccination effects on CD4 cells after COVID-19. Whole-study context: Sampling occurred a median 72 days post second dose, range 14 to 241.

Study results and caveats: Convalescent patients were scarce in the study, and it lacked early post-infection timepoints.

ViraFEST expansion of antigen-specific CD4+ T cells with viral peptide pools preceded sequencing. CD4+ T cells were isolated after 10 days of culture. It was two doses of either the BNT162b2 or mRNA-1273 vaccine that participants received. People in the vaccine group had not been infected with SARS-CoV-2 before, and their nucleocapsid antibodies were negative. Researchers swapped half the medium for IL-2 medium on both days 3 and 7. The data were produced by immunoSEQ multiplex PCR, yet TCRdb's version contains in-frame clones alone and is incomplete. There are 30,000 to 40,000 clones in the sample; roughly 60% occur only once, and 8% to 9% lies in the top ten. V lost 0 bases, J lost 7 bases, and 12 bases lay in between. Germline CDR1 SGHDN, CDR2 FVKESK. CDR3 size: 14 residues.

The sequence was collected from a human donor who received a COVID-19 vaccine. The rearrangement links TRBV14 to TRBJ1-2, with a weak D call TRBD1 (6 bases). The sequencing here drew on CD4+ T cells from PBMCs cultured with SARS-CoV-2 spike peptides, taken after COVID-19 vaccination. CDR3 amino acids: CASSQDWGPGGYTF. The CDR3 DNA is TGTGCCAGCAGCCAAGATTGGGGGCCTGGTGGCTACACCTTC.